This TCR beta chain originates from a study of T cell repertoires in cytomegalovirus infection. Looking at the study overall: The authors relied on CMV epitopes, both recently identified HLA-C-restricted and well-studied HLA-B-restricted. Signatures in public TCR beta sequences pointed to both CMV infection and matching HLA type. Study results and limitations: Ex vivo responses were dominated by HLA-C-restricted CMV-specific TCR beta clonotypes.

This clonotype showed up just a few times. Its antigen remains unidentified. Trimming at V came to 11 bases and at J to 3 bases, leaving 12 bases not matched to a gene. Germline CDR1 ENHRY, CDR2 SYGVKD. The CDR3 sequence is 14 residues long. Via MiXCR, TCRdb re-called the reads, giving one row per CDR3 protein. The table shows roughly 990,000 distinct CDR3 sequences, with approximately 32% occurring only once. Sample: cultured CD8+ T cells from PBMCs, taken from culture after CMV antigen stimulation. This sequence was found in a human donor in good health (CMV status not recorded). Some clones in this sample may be carry-over from other donors' samples. The V and J genes are TRBV10-3 and TRBJ1-2; 7 positions agree with TRBD1. CDR3 DNA: TGTGCCGTCCGAACAGGGGTCTCTGACTATGGCTACACCTTC. It encodes CAVRTGVSDYGYTF.